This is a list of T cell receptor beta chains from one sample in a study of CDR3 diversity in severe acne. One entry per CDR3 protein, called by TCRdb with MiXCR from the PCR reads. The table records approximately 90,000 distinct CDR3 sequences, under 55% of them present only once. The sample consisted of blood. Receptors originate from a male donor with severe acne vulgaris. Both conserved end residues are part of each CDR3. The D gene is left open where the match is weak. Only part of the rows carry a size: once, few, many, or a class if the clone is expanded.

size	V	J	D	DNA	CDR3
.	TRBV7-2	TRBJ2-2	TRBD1	TGTGCCAGCAGCCTCGGGACAGCATACACCGGGGAGCTGTTTTTT	CASSLGTAYTGELFF
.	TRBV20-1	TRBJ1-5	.	TGCAGTGCTAGAGACCGGACGGGGCAGCCCCAGCATTTT	CSARDRTGQPQHF
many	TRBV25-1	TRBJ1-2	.	TGTGCCAGCAGTGTAGCAGGGCAACTGGATGGCTACACCTTC	CASSVAGQLDGYTF
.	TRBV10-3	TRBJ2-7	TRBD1	TGTGCCACTAGGGACAGGGAGCCTGAGCAGTACTTC	CATRDREPEQYF
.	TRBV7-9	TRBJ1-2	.	TGTGCCAGCAGCCCATACCAGGGAGGCTATGGCTACACCTTC	CASSPYQGGYGYTF
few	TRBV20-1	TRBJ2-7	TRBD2	TGCAGTTCCGGGACTAGCGGGAGTGGGGAGCAGTACTTC	CSSGTSGSGEQYF
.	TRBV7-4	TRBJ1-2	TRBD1	TGTGCCAGCAGCTTTCAGGGGGATGGCTACACCTTC	CASSFQGDGYTF
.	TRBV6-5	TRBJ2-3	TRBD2	TGTGCCAGCAGGGTGACTAGCGGGTACGGGACAGATACGCAGTATTTT	CASRVTSGYGTDTQYF
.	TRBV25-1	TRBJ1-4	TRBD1	TGTGCCAGCAGTGATTTGGAGGGGGCGTTTGAAAAACTGTTTTTT	CASSDLEGAFEKLFF
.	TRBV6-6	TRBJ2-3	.	TGTGCCAGCAGAATTCGGGTCATTCATCGCGATACGCAGTATTTT	CASRIRVIHRDTQYF
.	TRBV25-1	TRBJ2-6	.	TGTGCCAGCAGTTTAATCCCTCCGGGACGGAACTCTGGGGCCAACGTCCTGACTTTC	CASSLIPPGRNSGANVLTF
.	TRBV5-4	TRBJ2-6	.	TGTGCCAGCAGCTCAGGGACCTCTGGGGCCAACGTCCTGACTTTC	CASSSGTSGANVLTF
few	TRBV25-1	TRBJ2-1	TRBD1	TGTGCCAGCAGTACCCTATTTGGGACAGAGGATTACAATGAGCAGTTCTTC	CASSTLFGTEDYNEQFF
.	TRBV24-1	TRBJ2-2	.	TGTGCCACCAGAGGAGGCACCGGGGAGCTGTTTTTT	CATRGGTGELFF
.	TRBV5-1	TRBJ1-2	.	TGTGCCAGCAGCCAAAGGACAGCAAACTATGGCTACACCTTC	CASSQRTANYGYTF
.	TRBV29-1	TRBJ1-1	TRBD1	TGCAGCGTTGGAAGGGACAGGGACACTGAAGCTTTCTTT	CSVGRDRDTEAFF
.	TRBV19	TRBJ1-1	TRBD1	TGTGCCAGTCAGACAGGGAACGCTGAAGCTTCCTTT	CASQTGNAEASF
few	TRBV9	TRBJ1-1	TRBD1	TGTGCCAGCAGCCCACGTACAGGGGACACTGAAGCTTTCTTT	CASSPRTGDTEAFF
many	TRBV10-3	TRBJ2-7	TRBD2	TGTGCCATCACCGAGGGACTAGCGGAGGCCTACGAGCAGTACTTC	CAITEGLAEAYEQYF
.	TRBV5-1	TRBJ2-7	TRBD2	TGCGCCGGCAGCTTGGGGGAAGGGGGACTAGCGTACGAGCAGTACTTC	CAGSLGEGGLAYEQYF
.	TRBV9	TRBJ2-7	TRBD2	TGTGCCAGCAGCGTTTCGACCCCTAGCGGGAGGGGCGAGCAGTACTTC	CASSVSTPSGRGEQYF
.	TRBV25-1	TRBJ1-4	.	TGTGCCAGCAGTACCAAGGTGACAGAAACTAATGAAAAACTGTTTTTT	CASSTKVTETNEKLFF
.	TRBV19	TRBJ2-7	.	TGTGCCAGTAGCCACCCGTTAGGCGAGCAGTACTTC	CASSHPLGEQYF
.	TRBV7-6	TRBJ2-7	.	TGTGCCAGCAGCTTATTCGAAGGGTCGTCCTACGAGCAGTACTTC	CASSLFEGSSYEQYF
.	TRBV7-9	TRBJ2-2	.	TGTGCCAGCAGCTTACGGTCACGGGACACCGGGGAGCTGTTTTTT	CASSLRSRDTGELFF
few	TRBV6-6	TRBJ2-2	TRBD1	TGTGCCAGCAGTCCAGGGGGCGCTTCGAACACCGGGGAGCTGTTTTTT	CASSPGGASNTGELFF
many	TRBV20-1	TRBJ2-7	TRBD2	TGCAGTGCTAGGGCTATTACTAGCGGGAGAATATACGAGCAGTACTTC	CSARAITSGRIYEQYF
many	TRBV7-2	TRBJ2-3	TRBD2	TGTGCCAGCAGCACCCTAGCGGTGAGCACAGATACGCAGTATTTT	CASSTLAVSTDTQYF
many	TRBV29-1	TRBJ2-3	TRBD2	TGCAGCGTTTTGGGAGCTAGCGGGAGGCGCACAGATACGCAGTATTTT	CSVLGASGRRTDTQYF
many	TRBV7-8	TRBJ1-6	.	TGTGCCAGCAGCTTAGGACAGGTTATGAATAATTCACCCCTCCACTTT	CASSLGQVMNNSPLHF
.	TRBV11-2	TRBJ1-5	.	TGTGCCAGCAGCTTAGGAACGGGGCCTTATCAGCCCCAGCATTTT	CASSLGTGPYQPQHF
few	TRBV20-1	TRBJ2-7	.	TGCAGTGCTAGAGTAGATTCCCACGAGCAGTACTTC	CSARVDSHEQYF
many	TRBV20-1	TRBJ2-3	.	TGCAGTGCTAGCCTATCGGTCTTCACAGATACGCAGTATTTT	CSASLSVFTDTQYF
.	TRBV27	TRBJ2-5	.	TGTGCCAGCAGTTTAGGGCTGGGGGAGACCCAGTACTTC	CASSLGLGETQYF
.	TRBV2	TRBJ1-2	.	TGTGCCAGCAGTCTAAAACGGGTCGCCGGAGGCTATGGCTACACCTTC	CASSLKRVAGGYGYTF
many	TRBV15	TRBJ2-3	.	TGTGCCACCAGCAGAGACATGGTAACGGATACGCAGTATTTT	CATSRDMVTDTQYF